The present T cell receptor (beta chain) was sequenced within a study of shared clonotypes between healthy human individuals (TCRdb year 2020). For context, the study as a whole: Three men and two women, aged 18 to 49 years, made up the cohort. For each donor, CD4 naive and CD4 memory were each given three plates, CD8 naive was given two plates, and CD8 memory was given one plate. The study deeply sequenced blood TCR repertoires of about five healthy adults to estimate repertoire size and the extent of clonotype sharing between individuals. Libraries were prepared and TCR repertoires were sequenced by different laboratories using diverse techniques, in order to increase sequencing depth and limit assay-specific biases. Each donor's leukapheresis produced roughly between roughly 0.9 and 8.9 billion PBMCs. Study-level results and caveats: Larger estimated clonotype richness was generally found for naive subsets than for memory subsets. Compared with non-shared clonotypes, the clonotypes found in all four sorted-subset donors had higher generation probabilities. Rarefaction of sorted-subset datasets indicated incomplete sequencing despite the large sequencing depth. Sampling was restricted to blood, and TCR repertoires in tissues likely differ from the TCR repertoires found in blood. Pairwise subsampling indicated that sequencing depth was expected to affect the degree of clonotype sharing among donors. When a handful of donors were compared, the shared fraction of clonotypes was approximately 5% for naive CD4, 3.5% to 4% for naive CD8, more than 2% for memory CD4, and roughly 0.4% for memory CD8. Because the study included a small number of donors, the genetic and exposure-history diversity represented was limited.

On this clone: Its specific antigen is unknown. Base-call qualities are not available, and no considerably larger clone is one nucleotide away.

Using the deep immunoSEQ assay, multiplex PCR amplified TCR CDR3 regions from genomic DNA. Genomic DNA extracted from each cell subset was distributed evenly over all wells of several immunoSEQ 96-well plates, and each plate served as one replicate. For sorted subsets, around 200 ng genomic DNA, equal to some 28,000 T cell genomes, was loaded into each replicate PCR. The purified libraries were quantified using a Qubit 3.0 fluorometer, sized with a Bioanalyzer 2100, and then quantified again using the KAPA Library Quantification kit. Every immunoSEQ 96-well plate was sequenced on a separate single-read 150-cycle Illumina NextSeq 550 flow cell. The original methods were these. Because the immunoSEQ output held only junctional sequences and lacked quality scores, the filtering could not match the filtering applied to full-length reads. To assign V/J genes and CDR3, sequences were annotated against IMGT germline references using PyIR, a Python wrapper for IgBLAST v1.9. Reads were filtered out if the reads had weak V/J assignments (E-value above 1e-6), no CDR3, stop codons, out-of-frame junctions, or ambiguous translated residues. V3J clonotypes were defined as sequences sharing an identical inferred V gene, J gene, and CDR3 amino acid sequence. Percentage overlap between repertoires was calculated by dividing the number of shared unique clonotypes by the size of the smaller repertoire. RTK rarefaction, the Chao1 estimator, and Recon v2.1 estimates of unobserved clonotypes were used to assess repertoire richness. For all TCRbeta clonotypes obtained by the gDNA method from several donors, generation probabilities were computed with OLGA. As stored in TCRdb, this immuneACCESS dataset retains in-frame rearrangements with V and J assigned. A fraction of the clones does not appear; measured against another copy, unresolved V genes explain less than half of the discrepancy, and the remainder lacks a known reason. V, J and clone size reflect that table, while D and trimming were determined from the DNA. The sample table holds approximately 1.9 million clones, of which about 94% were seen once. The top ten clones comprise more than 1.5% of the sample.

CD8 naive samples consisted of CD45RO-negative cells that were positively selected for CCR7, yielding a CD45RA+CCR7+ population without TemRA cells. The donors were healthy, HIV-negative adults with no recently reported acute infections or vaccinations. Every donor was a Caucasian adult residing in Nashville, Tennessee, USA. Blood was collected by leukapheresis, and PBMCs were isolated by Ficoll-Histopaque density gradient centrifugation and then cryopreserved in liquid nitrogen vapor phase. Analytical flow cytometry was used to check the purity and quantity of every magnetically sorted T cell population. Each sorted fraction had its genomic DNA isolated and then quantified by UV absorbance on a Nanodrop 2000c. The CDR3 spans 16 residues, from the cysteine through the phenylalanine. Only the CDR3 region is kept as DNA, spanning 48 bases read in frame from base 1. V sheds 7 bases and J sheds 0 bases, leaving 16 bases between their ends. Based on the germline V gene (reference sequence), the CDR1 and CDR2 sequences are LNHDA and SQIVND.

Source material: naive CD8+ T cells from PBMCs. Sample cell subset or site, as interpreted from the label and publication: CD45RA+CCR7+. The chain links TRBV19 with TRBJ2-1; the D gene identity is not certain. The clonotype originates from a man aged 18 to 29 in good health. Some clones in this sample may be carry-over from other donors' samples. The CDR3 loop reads CASTTPGLYSYNEQFF. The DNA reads TGTGCCAGTACCACCCCGGGCCTATACTCCTACAATGAGCAGTTCTTC.